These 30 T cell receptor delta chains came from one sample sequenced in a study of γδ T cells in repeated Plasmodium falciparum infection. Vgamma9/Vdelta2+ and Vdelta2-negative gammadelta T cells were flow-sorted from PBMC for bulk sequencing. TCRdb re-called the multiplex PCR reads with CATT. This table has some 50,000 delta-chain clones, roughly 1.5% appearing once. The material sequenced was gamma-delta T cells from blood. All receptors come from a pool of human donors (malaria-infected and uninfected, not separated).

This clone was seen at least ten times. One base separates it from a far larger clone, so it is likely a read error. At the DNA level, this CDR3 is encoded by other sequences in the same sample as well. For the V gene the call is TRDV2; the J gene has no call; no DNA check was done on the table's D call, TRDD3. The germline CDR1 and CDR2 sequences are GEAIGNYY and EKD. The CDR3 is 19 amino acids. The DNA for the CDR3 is TGTGCCTGTGACACCCTACTGGGGGATACGCTGGGGGACACCCGACAGATGTTCTTC. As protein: CACDTLLGDTLGDTRQMFF.

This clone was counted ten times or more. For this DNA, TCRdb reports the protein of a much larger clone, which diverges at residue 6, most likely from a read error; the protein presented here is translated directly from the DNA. The CDR3 region has the DNA TGTGCTCTTGGGGAAGCCGCAACTCAGGTAGTGATGGCGTACACCGATAAACTCATCTTT. This gives the protein CALGEAATQVVMAYTDKLIF. The genes are TRDV1 and TRDJ1, with D hard to call. Germline matching of the DNA provided the J gene here, since TCRdb leaves it blank. CDR1 is TSWWSYY, CDR2 QGS, per germline. V lost 2 bases and J lost 0, with 25 bases in between. The CDR3 is made up of 20 amino acids.

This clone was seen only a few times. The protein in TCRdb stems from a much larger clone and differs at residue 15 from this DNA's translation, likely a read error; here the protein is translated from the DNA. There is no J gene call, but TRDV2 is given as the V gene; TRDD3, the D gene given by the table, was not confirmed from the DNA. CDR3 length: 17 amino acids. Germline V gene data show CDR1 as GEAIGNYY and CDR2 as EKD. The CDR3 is CACDTGGYSWDTRQVFF. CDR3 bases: TGTGCCTGTGACACTGGGGGATACTCCTGGGACACCCGACAGGTGTTTTTC.

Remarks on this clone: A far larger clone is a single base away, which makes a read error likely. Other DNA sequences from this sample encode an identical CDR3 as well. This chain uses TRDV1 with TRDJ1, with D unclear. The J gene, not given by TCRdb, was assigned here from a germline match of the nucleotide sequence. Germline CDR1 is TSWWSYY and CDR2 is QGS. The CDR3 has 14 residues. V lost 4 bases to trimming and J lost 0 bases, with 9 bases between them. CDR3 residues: CALGAPKNTDKLIF. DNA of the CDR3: TGTGCTCTTGGGGCACCCAAGAACACCGATAAACTCATCTTT.

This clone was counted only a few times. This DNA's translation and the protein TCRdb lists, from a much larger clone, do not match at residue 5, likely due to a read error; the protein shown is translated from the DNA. CDR3 DNA sequence: TGTGCTCTTGGGGGAGCTTTTTGTGATGGAACAGCACAACTCTTCTTT. Encoded protein: CALGGAFCDGTAQLFF. The J gene is TRDJ2, the V gene TRDV1; D is unresolved. Assignment of the J gene here rests on matching the DNA to germline, because TCRdb gives none. The ends were cut back, 4 bases at V and 5 bases at J, with 17 bases in the middle. Germline V gives CDR1 TSWWSYY, CDR2 QGS. The CDR3 is 16 amino acids.

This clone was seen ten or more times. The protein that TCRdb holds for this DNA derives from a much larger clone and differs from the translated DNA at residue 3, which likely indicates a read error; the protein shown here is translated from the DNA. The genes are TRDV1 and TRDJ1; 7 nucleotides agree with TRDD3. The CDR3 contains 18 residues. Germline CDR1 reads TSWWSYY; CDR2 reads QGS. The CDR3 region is CAPGELGLHGGYTDKLIF. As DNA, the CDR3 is TGTGCTCCTGGGGAACTTGGATTGCACGGGGGATACACCGATAAACTCATCTTT.

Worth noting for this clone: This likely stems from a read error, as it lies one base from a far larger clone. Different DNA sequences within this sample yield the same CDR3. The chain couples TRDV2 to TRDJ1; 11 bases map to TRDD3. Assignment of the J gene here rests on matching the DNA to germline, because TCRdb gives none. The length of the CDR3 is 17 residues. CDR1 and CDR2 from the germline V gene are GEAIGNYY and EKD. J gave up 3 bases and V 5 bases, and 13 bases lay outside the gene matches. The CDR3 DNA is TGTGCCTGTGGACTGGGGGATATTTTTGGGTCCGCCGATAAACTCATCTTT. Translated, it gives CACGLGDIFGSADKLIF.

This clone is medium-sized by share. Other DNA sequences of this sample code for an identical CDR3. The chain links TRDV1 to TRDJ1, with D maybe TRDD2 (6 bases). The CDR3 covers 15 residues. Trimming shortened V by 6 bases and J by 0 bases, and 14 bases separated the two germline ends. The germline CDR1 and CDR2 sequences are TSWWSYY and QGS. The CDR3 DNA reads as TGTGCTCTTGGCCTTCCCCAGACCTACACCGATAAACTCATCTTT. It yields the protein CALGLPQTYTDKLIF.

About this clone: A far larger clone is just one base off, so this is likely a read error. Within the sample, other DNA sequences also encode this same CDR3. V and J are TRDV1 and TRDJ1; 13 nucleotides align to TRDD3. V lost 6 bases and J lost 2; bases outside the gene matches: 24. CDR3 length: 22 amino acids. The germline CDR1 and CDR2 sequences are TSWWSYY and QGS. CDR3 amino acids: CALGLPLGRSTGGYGTTDKLIF. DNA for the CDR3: TGTGCTCTTGGCCTCCCATTAGGCCGTAGTACTGGGGGATACGGTACTACCGATAAACTCATCTTT.

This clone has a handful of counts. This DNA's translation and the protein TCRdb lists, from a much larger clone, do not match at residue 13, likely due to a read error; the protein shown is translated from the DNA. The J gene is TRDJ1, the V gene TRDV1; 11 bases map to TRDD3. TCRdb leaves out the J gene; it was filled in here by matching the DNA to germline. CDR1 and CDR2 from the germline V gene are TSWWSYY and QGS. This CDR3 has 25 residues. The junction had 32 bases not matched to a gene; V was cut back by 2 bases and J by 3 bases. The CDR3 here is CALGEVPKRSPRVMGDTRPSDKLIF. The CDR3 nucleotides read TGTGCTCTTGGGGAAGTGCCTAAACGGAGTCCCCGGGTCATGGGGGATACGCGTCCATCCGATAAACTCATCTTT.

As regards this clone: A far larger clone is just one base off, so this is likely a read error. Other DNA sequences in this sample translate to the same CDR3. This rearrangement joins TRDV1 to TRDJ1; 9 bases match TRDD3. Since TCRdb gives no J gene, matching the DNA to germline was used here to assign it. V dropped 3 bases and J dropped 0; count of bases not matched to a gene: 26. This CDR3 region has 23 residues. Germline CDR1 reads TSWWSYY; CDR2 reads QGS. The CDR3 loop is CALGELSLPEYWGRGWDTDKLIF. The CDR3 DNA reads TGTGCTCTTGGGGAGCTCAGCCTTCCCGAGTACTGGGGGAGGGGTTGGGACACCGATAAACTCATCTTT.

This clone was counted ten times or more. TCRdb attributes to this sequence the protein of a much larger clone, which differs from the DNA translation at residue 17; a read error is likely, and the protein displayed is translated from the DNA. For the CDR3, the DNA is TGTGCCTTTTGGGCTTTCCCTACCCCATCAACCTACACCGATAAACTCACCTTT. Its translation is CAFWAFPTPSTYTDKLTF. V gene TRDV3 combines with J gene TRDJ1; possible D gene TRDD2, 5 bases. The CDR3 contains 18 residues. The germline gives CDR1 TVYSNPD, CDR2 GDNSRS (reference sequence).

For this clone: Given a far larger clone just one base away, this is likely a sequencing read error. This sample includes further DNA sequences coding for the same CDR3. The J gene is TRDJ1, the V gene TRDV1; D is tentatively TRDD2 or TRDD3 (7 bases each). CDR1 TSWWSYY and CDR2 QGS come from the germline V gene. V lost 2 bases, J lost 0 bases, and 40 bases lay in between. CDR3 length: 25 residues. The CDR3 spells CALGEGRARTFLRKWGNVYTDKLIF. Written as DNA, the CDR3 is TGTGCTCTTGGGGAAGGCCGCGCGAGGACTTTCCTACGTAAGTGGGGGAACGTGTACACCGATAAACTCATCTTT.

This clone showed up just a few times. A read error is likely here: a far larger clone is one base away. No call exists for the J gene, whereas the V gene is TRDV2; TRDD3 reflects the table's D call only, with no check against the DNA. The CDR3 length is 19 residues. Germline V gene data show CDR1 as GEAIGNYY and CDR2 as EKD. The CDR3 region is CACDTVRPGGGPYTDKLIF. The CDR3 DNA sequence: TGTGCCTGTGACACCGTGCGTCCCGGGGGAGGACCGTACACCGATAAACTCATCTTC.

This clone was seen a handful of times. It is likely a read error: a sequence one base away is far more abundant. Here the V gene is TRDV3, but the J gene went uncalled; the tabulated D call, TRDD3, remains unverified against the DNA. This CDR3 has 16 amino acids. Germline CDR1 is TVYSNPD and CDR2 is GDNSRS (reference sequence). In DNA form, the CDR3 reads TGTGCCTTTAAGCTCTTCTGGGGGTTGTACACCGATAAACTCATCTTC. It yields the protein CAFKLFWGLYTDKLIF.

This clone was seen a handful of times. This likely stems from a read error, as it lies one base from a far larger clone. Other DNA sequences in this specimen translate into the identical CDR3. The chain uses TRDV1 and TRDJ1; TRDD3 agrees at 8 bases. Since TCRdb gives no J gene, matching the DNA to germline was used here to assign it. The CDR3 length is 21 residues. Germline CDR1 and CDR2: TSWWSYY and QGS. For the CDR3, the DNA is TGTGCTCTTGGGGAATTGGCCTTCCCGAATACTGGGGGCACTTACACCGACAAACTCATCTTT. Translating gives CALGELAFPNTGGTYTDKLIF.

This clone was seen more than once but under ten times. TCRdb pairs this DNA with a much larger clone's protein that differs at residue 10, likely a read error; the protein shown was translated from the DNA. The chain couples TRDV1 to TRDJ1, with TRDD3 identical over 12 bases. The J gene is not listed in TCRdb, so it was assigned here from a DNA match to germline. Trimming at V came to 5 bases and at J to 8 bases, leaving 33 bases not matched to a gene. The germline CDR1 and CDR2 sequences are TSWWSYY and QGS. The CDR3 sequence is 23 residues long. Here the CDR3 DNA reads TGTGCTCTTGGGTCAGACCTCCCGGGGACCCACTGGGGGATACCGGGGCCCCCCCGGAAACTCATCTTT. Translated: CALGSDLPGTHWGIPGPPRKLIF.

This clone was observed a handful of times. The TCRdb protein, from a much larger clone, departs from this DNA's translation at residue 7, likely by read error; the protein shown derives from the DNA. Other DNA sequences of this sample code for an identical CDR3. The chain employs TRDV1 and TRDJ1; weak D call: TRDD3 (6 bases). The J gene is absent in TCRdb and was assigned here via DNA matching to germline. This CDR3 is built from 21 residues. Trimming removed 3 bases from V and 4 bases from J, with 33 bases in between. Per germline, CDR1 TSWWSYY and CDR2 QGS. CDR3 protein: CALGEVLLPSTLGINSDKLIF. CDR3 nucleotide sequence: TGTGCTCTTGGGGAGGTATTACTACCCTCAACGCTGGGGATCAATAGCGATAAACTCATCTTT.

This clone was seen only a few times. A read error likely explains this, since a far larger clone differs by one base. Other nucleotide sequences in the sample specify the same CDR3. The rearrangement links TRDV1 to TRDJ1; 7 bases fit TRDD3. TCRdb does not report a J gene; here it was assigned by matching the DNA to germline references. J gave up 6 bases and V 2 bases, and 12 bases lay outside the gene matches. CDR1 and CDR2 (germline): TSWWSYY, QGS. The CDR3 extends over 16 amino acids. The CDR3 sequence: CALGEMGGGSLHKLIF. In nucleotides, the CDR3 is TGTGCTCTTGGGGAAATGGGCGGGGGATCTCTCCATAAACTCATCTTT.

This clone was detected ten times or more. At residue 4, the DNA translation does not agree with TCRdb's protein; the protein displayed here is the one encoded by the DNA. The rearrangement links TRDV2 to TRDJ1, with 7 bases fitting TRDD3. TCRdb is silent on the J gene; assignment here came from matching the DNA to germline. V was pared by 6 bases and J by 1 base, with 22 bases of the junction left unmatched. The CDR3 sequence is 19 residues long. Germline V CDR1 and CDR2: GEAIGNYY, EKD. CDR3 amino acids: CACKNIGGLGSFATDKLIF. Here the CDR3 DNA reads TGTGCCTGTAAAAATATCGGAGGACTGGGGTCCTTCGCCACCGATAAACTCATCTTT.

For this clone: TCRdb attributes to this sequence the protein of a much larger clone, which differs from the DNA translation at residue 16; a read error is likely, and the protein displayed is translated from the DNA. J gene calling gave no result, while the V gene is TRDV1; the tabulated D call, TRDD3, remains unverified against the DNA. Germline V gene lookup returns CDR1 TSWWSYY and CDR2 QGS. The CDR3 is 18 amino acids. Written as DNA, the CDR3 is TGTGCTCTTTGGGAACCCGGCTTACTGGGGGATAAAACCGATAAACCCATCTTT. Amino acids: CALWEPGLLGDKTDKPIF.

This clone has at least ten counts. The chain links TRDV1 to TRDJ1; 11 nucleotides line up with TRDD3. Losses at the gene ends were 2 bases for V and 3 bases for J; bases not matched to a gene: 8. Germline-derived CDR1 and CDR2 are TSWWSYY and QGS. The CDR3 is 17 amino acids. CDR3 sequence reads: CALGEKRWGIRPDKLIF. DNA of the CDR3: TGTGCTCTTGGGGAAAAGAGGTGGGGGATACGCCCCGATAAACTCATCTTT.

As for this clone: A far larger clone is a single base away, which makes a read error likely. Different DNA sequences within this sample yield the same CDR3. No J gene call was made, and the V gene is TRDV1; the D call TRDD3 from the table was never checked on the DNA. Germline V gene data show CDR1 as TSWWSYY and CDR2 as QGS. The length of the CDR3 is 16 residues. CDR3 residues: CALGERARSYADKLIF. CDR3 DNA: TGTGCTCTTGGGGAACGGGCCCGCTCATACGCCGATAAGCTCATCTTT.

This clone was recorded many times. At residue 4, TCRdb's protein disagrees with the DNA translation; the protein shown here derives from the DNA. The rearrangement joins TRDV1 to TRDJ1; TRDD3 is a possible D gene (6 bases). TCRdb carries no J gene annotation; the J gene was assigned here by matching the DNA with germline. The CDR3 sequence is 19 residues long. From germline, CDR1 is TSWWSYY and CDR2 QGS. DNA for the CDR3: TGTGCTCTTGTGGAAGCTCGGCGGGGATGGGGGGCGGCACCCGATAAACTCATCTTT. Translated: CALVEARRGWGAAPDKLIF.

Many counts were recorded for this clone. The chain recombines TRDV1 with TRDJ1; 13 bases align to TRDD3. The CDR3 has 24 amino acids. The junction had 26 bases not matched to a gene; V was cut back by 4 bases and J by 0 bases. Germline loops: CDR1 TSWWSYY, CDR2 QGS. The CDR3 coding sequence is TGTGCTCTTGGGGCTCACCCTCTCCGGCCTCGTACTGGGGGATACGGGGAGTACACCGATAAACTCATCTTT. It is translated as CALGAHPLRPRTGGYGEYTDKLIF.

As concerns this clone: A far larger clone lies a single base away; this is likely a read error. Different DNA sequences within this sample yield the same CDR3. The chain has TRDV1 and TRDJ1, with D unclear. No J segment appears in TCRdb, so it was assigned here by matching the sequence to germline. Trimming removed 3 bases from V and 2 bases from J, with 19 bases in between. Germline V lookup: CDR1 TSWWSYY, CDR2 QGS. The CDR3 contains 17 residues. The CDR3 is CALGEAHPPLNTDKLIF. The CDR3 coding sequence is TGTGCTCTTGGGGAGGCTCATCCCCCTCTTAATACCGATAAACTCATCTTT.

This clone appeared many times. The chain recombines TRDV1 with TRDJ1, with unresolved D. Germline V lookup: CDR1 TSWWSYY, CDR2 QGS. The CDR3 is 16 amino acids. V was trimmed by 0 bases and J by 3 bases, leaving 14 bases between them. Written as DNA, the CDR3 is TGTGCTCTTGGGGAACTACTCCGGAATGACTCCGATAAACTCATCTTT. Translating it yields CALGELLRNDSDKLIF.

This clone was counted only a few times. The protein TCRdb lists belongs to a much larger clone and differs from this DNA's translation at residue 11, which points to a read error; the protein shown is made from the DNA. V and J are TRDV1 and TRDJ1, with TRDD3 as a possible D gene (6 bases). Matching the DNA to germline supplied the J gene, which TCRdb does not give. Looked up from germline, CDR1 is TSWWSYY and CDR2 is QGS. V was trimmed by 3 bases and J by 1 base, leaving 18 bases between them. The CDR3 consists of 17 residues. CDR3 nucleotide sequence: TGTGCTCTTGGGGAGCCGGGGGGAACTATGTGCACCGATAAACTCATCTTT. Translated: CALGEPGGTMCTDKLIF.

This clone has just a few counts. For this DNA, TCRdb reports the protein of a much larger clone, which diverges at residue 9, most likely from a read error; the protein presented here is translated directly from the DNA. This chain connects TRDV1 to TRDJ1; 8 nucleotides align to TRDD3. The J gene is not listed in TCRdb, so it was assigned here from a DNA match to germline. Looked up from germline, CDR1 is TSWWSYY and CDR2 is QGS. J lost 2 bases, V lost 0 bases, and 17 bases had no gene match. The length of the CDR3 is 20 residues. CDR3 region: CALGELNPDYWGWRTDKLIF. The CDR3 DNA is TGTGCTCTTGGGGAACTAAATCCCGACTACTGGGGGTGGAGAACCGATAAACTCATCTTT.

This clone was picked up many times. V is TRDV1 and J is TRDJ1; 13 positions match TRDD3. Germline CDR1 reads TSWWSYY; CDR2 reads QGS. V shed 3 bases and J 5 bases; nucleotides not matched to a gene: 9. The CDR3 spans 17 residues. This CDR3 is CALGESKDWGIRDKLIF. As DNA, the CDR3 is TGTGCTCTTGGGGAGTCGAAAGACTGGGGGATACGGGATAAACTCATCTTT.